Listed here are 10 T cell receptor beta chains from one sample, sequenced in a study of PD-L1 blockade in urothelial cancer. Only in-frame clones appear in the TCRdb table, and some are missing; sequencing was by immunoSEQ multiplex PCR. The repertoire holds some 79,000 clones, with roughly 82% as singletons. The specimen comprised PBMCs, sampled around atezolizumab (anti-PD-L1) treatment. Receptor source: a man aged 65 to 79 with urothelial cancer.

This clone was seen once. This chain links TRBV11-3 with TRBJ2-1; 10 bases are a match to TRBD2. CDR3 length: 16 amino acids. Germline-derived CDR1 and CDR2 are SGHNT and YENEEA. The J segment lost 5 bases and the V segment lost 1 base, leaving 5 bases of the junction unmatched. CDR3 sequence reads: CASSLGRAGGDNEQFF. CDR3 nucleotides: TGTGCCAGCAGCTTAGGAAGAGCGGGAGGGGACAATGAGCAGTTCTTC.

The CDR3 bases are TGTGCCAGCAGCTCGGGACAGACATCCGGGGAGCTGTTTTTT. This sequence encodes CASSSGQTSGELFF. This chain links TRBV5-4 with TRBJ2-2; 7 bases are a match to TRBD1. CDR1 and CDR2 (germline): SGHNT, YYREEE (reference sequence). The ends lost 3 bases at V and 6 bases at J; junction bases unmatched: 5. This CDR3 comprises 14 residues.

This clone was seen only once. This chain uses TRBV29-1 with TRBJ2-1, with 11 bases aligning to TRBD2. CDR1 SQVTM and CDR2 ANQGSEA come from the germline V gene. The CDR3 runs to 13 residues. V was clipped by 5 bases and J by 6 bases; unmatched bases: 3. The CDR3 coding sequence is TGCAGCGTTATTAGCGGGAGGGGCAATGAGCAGTTCTTC. As protein: CSVISGRGNEQFF.

This clone was recorded once. V usage is TRBV27 and J usage is TRBJ1-1, with D tentatively TRBD1 (5 bases). CDR1 and CDR2 (germline): MNHEY, SMNVEV (reference sequence). CDR3 size: 16 residues. V gave up 10 bases and J gave up 3 bases, with 24 bases separating them. DNA of the CDR3: TGTGCCACCACAAAGGGAGGGGCGCTTATAGACACTGAAGCTTTCTTT. Its translation: CATTKGGALIDTEAFF.

The CDR3 coding sequence is TGTGCCAGCAGCTTGGTCGCAGGGTCCTATGGCTACACCTTC. Protein: CASSLVAGSYGYTF. This chain joins TRBV5-6 and TRBJ1-2, with D possibly being TRBD1 (5 bases). CDR3 length equals 14 residues. V was cut by 0 bases and J by 4 bases, with 10 bases left in between. Germline V gene data show CDR1 as SGHDT and CDR2 as YYEEEE.

The chain couples TRBV7-2 to TRBJ1-1; D is undetermined. Trimming removed 5 bases at V and 0 bases at J, with 10 bases between. The CDR3 consists of 14 residues. Germline values: CDR1 SGHTA, CDR2 FQGNSA. CDR3: CASSPGWLNTEAFF. The CDR3 DNA follows: TGTGCCAGCAGCCCGGGGTGGCTGAACACTGAAGCTTTCTTT.

The genes are TRBV19 and TRBJ2-3; 11 nucleotides align to TRBD1. Germline-derived CDR1 and CDR2 are LNHDA and SQIVND (reference sequence). The CDR3 consists of 14 residues. J lost 3 bases, V lost 7 bases, and 3 bases had no gene match. The CDR3 nucleotides are TGTGCCAGTATCGGGGACAGGGGGACAGATACGCAGTATTTT. It is translated as CASIGDRGTDTQYF.

Points on this clone: Mismatch with germline at one junction end may stem from a read error. The chain employs TRBV6-6 and TRBJ1-2, with TRBD1 matching 7 bases. The CDR3 sequence is 16 residues long. Germline CDR1 is MNHNY and CDR2 is SVGAGI (reference sequence). CDR3 loop: CASSDSGTATNYGYTF. The CDR3 nucleotides read TGTGCCAGCAGTGACTCCGGGACAGCTACTAACTATGGCTACACCTTC.

The rearrangement uses TRBV7-3 and TRBJ2-2, with no clear D. CDR3 size: 12 residues. Trimming left V 5 bases short and J 5 bases short, with 6 bases between. Germline CDR1 is SGHTA and CDR2 is FQGTGA. CDR3 protein: CASSTQTGELFF. The DNA of the CDR3 is TGTGCCAGCAGCACCCAGACCGGGGAGCTGTTTTTT.

This clone appeared a single time. The chain has TRBV2 and TRBJ2-2, with D perhaps TRBD1 (6 bases). The CDR3 consists of 16 residues. Trimming cost V 6 bases and J 8 bases, with 22 bases left between them. Germline CDR1 SNHLY, CDR2 FYNNEI. The CDR3 reads CASSLRDITTAGELFF. CDR3 DNA sequence: TGTGCCAGCAGCCTCCGGGACATCACCACGGCTGGGGAGCTGTTTTTT.